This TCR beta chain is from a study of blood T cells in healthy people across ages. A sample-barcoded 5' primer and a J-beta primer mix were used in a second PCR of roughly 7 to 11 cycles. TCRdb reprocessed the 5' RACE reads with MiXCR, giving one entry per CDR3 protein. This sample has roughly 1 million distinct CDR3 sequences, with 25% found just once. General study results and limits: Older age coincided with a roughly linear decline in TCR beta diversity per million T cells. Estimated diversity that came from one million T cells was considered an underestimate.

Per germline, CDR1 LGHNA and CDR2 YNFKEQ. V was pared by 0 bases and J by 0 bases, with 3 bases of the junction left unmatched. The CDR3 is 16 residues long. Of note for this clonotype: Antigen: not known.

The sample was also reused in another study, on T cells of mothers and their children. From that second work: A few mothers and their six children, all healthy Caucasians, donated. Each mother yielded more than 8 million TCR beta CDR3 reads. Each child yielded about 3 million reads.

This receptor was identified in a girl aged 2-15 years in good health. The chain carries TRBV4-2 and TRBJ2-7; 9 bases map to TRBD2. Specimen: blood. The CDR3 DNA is TGTGCCAGCAGCCAAGATTCGGGACTAGCCTCCTACGAGCAGTACTTC. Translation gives CASSQDSGLASYEQYF.